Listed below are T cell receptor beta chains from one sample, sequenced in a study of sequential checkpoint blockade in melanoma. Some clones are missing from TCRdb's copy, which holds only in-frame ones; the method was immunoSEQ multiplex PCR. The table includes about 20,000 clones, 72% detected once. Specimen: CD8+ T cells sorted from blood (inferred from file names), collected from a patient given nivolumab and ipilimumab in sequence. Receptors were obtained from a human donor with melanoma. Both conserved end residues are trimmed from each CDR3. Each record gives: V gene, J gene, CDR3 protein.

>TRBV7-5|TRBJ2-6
ARRQILSRQSRANVLT
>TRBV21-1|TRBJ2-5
ASSKARDRGRQETQY
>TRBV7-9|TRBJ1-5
ASSTDILEGQPQH
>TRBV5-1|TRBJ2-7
ASSPSVSGSKTYEQY
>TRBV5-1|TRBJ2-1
ASSFGPGEQF
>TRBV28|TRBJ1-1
ASSLTSIMTGGTEAF
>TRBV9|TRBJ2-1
ASSRDRVLDEQF
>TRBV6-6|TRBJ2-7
ASSYAAESYEQY
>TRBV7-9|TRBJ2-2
ASSPRDTSNTGELF
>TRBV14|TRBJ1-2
ASSPGGTVYGYT
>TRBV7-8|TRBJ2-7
ASSARTGFHEQY
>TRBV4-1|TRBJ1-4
ASSQVLGQGSEKLF
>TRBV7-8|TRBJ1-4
ASSLEGQTNEKLF
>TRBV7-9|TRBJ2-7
ASSLALAGGPITHEQY
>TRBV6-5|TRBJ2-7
ATEQGNNEQY
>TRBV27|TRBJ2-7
ASSLSLMDTGTVYEQY
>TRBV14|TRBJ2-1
ASSPWEGSSYNEQF
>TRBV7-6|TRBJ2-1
ASSLVPRGYNEQF
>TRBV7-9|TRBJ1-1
ASSSSRDRDEAF
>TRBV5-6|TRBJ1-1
ASSFGRTEAF
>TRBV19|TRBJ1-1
ASSIYGRPNTEAF
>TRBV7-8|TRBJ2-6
ASSHLSSGANVLT